A selection of T cell receptor beta chains follows, all from one sample in a study of Graves' ophthalmopathy and Graves' hyperthyroidism. TCRdb re-analysed the multiplex PCR reads in MiXCR, keeping a single row per CDR3 protein. The repertoire has 650,000 to 900,000 distinct CDR3 sequences, about 44% of them found once; the top ten carry around 40%. Sequenced material: peripheral blood. Source of these receptors: an adult man with Graves' ophthalmopathy. Each CDR3 is given with its conserved first and last residue. Each record gives: clone size, J gene, D gene, CDR3 length, V gene, CDR3 DNA, CDR3 protein. The D gene is left open where the match is weak. A row's size may be missing; if present it is once, few, many or a size class.

clone_size: many
j_call: TRBJ2-2
d_call: .
cdr3_length: 15
v_call: TRBV24-1
cdr3_nt: TGTGCCACCAGTGACCTGACGTGGAGGGGTGAGGAGCTGTTTTTT
cdr3_aa: CATSDLTWRGEELFF

clone_size: .
j_call: TRBJ1-1
d_call: TRBD1
cdr3_length: 17
v_call: TRBV6-6
cdr3_nt: TGTGCCAGCAGAACCAGGGGGTCACAACTCCTGAACACTGAAGCTTTCTTT
cdr3_aa: CASRTRGSQLLNTEAFF

clone_size: .
j_call: TRBJ2-5
d_call: .
cdr3_length: 17
v_call: TRBV10-1
cdr3_nt: TGCGCCTGCAGCGTCCATAGCAGGGACACGTACCAAGAGACCCAGTACTTC
cdr3_aa: CACSVHSRDTYQETQYF

clone_size: many
j_call: TRBJ2-7
d_call: TRBD1
cdr3_length: 12
v_call: TRBV29-1
cdr3_nt: TGCAGCGTTGGCCAGGGGGACTACGAGCAGTACTTC
cdr3_aa: CSVGQGDYEQYF

clone_size: .
j_call: TRBJ1-3
d_call: .
cdr3_length: 13
v_call: TRBV7-3
cdr3_nt: TGTGCCAGCAGCTTAGTCGTAACAGACACCATATATTTT
cdr3_aa: CASSLVVTDTIYF

clone_size: many
j_call: TRBJ1-2
d_call: .
cdr3_length: 15
v_call: TRBV10-3
cdr3_nt: TGTGCCATCAGTGGGACACAGGGTGCTAACTATGGCTACACCTTC
cdr3_aa: CAISGTQGANYGYTF

clone_size: .
j_call: TRBJ1-3
d_call: .
cdr3_length: 14
v_call: TRBV29-1
cdr3_nt: TGCAGCGTTGAAGGTCGCAGGGCTGGAAACACCATATATTTT
cdr3_aa: CSVEGRRAGNTIYF

clone_size: .
j_call: TRBJ1-4
d_call: .
cdr3_length: 16
v_call: TRBV19
cdr3_nt: TGTGCCAGTAGTACCTCCGCCCGTGGAGCGAGCGAAAAACTGTTTTTT
cdr3_aa: CASSTSARGASEKLFF

clone_size: many
j_call: TRBJ1-6
d_call: TRBD1
cdr3_length: 15
v_call: TRBV2
cdr3_nt: TGTGCCAGCAGTTCCGGACAGGGATCCGGGTCACCCCTCCACTTT
cdr3_aa: CASSSGQGSGSPLHF

clone_size: .
j_call: TRBJ2-7
d_call: .
cdr3_length: 13
v_call: TRBV20-1
cdr3_nt: TGCAGTGCGAGGCGAGGGAGGCGCGATGAGCAGTACTTC
cdr3_aa: CSARRGRRDEQYF

clone_size: .
j_call: TRBJ1-4
d_call: TRBD1
cdr3_length: 13
v_call: TRBV29-1
cdr3_nt: TGCAGCGTGGAGGGGGCGGCTAATGAAAAACTGTTTTTT
cdr3_aa: CSVEGAANEKLFF

clone_size: .
j_call: TRBJ2-5
d_call: .
cdr3_length: 15
v_call: TRBV9
cdr3_nt: TGTGCCAGCACCGGAGGGGGGGGCGCGGACGAGACCCAGTACTTC
cdr3_aa: CASTGGGGADETQYF

clone_size: few
j_call: TRBJ2-7
d_call: TRBD1
cdr3_length: 14
v_call: TRBV7-2
cdr3_nt: TGTGCCAGCAGCTCCCTTGACAGGGGCTACGAGCAGTACTTC
cdr3_aa: CASSSLDRGYEQYF